The clone carrying this T cell receptor (beta chain) was counted at least ten times. Antigen unknown. This sample was included in a study of neurological immune-mediated disorders. Study findings and constraints: The repertoires of 18 of 34 multiple sclerosis patients fell into one related-CDR3 cluster (a possible signature) under phylogenetic grouping.

The V segment lost 4 bases and the J segment 3 bases; nucleotides outside the gene matches: 5. There are 15 residues in the CDR3. Germline loops: CDR1 SGHDT, CDR2 YYEEEE. It was by 5'RACE with 10-nucleotide random UMIs that the cDNA was made. Every sequencing run drew on 15-18 subjects and yielded over 190 million TCR-beta sequences. In TCRdb, the 5' RACE reads were re-called with MiXCR into one record per CDR3 protein. This table has tens of thousands of distinct CDR3 sequences, 2.5% to 3% appearing once. The chain links TRBV5-6 to TRBJ2-7; 12 nucleotides agree with TRBD2. The receptor was derived from a young woman with multiple sclerosis. The sequenced material came from PBMCs. The DNA of the CDR3 is TGTGCCAGCAGCCGGTCTAGCGGGAGGGACTACGAGCAGTACTTC. Protein sequence: CASSRSSGRDYEQYF.